The 20 T cell receptor beta chains below come from one sample, sequenced in a study of blood T cell repertoires in COVID-19. Repertoires were generated with immunoSEQ multiplex PCR, while TCRdb's copy carries only in-frame clones and drops some. The sample carries around 100,000 clones, 85% to 90% recorded once. Sequenced input: peripheral blood. These receptors were obtained from a man in his fifties with active or convalescent COVID-19.

The gene calls are TRBV10-1 and TRBJ2-3; D possibly corresponds to TRBD2 (6 bases). This CDR3 comprises 11 residues. Trimming cost V 5 bases and J 6 bases, with 6 bases left between them. Germline V gene lookup returns CDR1 WNHNN and CDR2 SYGVQD (reference sequence). The CDR3 sequence: CASSRGDTQYF. Here the CDR3 DNA reads TGCGCCAGCAGTCGGGGGGATACGCAGTATTTT.

This chain links TRBV28 with TRBJ2-2, with TRBD2 matching over 9 bases. The V and J ends lost 3 bases and 2 bases, in that order; junction bases with no gene match: 7. Germline V gene data show CDR1 as MDHEN and CDR2 as SYDVKM. The CDR3 is made up of 17 amino acids. The chain's CDR3 is CASSLDSGGLNTGELFF. CDR3 nucleotide sequence: TGTGCCAGCAGTTTGGATAGCGGGGGTCTAAACACCGGGGAGCTGTTTTTT.

The chain is built from TRBV7-2 and TRBJ2-5; 14 nucleotides align to TRBD2. The CDR3 runs 16 residues. The J segment lost 5 bases and the V segment lost 5 bases, leaving 7 bases of the junction unmatched. Germline loops: CDR1 SGHTA, CDR2 FQGNSA. Written as DNA, the CDR3 is TGTGCCAGCAGCCGCAGACTAGCGGGGGGGAGCGAGACCCAGTACTTC. It translates to CASSRRLAGGSETQYF.

The genes are TRBV12-3 or TRBV12-4 and TRBJ2-7, with a tentative D call TRBD2 (6 bases). The CDR3 length is 13 residues. Trimming pared 2 bases from V and 7 bases from J, leaving 12 bases between. The CDR3 region is CASSLNRGEEQYF. The CDR3 nucleotides read TGTGCCAGCAGTTTAAACCGCGGGGAGGAGCAGTACTTC.

The chain recombines TRBV3-1 (or the pseudogene TRBV3-2) with TRBJ2-5; possible D gene TRBD1, 9 bases. The CDR3 contains 16 residues. V was clipped by 4 bases and J by 0 bases, with 15 bases between them. The V gene's germline CDR1 is LGHDT and CDR2 YNNKEL (reference sequence). CDR3 protein: CASSPGGTGHQETQYF. As DNA, the CDR3 is TGTGCCAGCAGCCCGGGGGGGACAGGGCACCAAGAGACCCAGTACTTC.

The chain recombines TRBV28 with TRBJ2-1, with 9 bases matching TRBD1. Looked up from germline, CDR1 is MDHEN and CDR2 is SYDVKM. The CDR3 consists of 15 residues. J was trimmed by 5 bases and V by 11 bases; bases with no gene match: 13. The CDR3 protein is CAGRPSGTGNNEQFF. CDR3 sequence (DNA): TGTGCCGGAAGACCATCCGGGACAGGGAACAATGAGCAGTTCTTC.

V is TRBV5-6 and J is TRBJ1-5, with TRBD1 identical over 7 bases. The CDR3 consists of 14 residues. In germline, CDR1 is SGHDT, CDR2 YYEEEE. With 4 bases clipped from V and 3 bases from J, the junction kept 4 bases outside the gene matches. The CDR3 sequence is CASSQTGLNQPQHF. The CDR3 nucleotides are TGTGCCAGCAGCCAGACAGGGCTCAATCAGCCCCAGCATTTT.

V is TRBV10-3 and J is TRBJ2-1; 14 nucleotides agree with TRBD2. This CDR3 region has 15 residues. J lost 4 bases, V lost 5 bases, and 1 base had no gene match. Germline V lookup: CDR1 ENHRY, CDR2 SYGVKD. In DNA, the CDR3 is TGTGCCATCAGTCGGACTAGCGGGGGGTACAATGAGCAGTTCTTC. Amino acid sequence: CAISRTSGGYNEQFF.

This clone was observed a handful of times. The V and J genes are TRBV7-9 and TRBJ2-7; possible D gene TRBD1, 5 bases. Germline-derived CDR1 and CDR2 are SEHNR and FQNEAQ (reference sequence). The ends were cut back, 5 bases at V and 6 bases at J, with 11 bases in the middle. The CDR3 length is 12 residues. CDR3: CASSQGWGEQYF. CDR3 sequence (DNA): TGTGCCAGCAGCCAGGGATGGGGCGAGCAGTACTTC. The whole variable domain, filled in from reference TRBV7-9 and TRBJ2-7, reads DTGVSQNPRHKITKRGQNVTFRCDPISEHNRLYWYRQTLGQGPEFLTYFQNEAQLEKSRLLSDRFSAERPKGSFSTLEIQRTEQGDSAMYLCASSQGWGEQYFGPGTRLTVT.

The chain uses TRBV5-4 and TRBJ1-2; D is possibly TRBD1 (5 bases). Trimming removed 4 bases from V and 3 bases from J, with 16 bases in between. The length of the CDR3 is 15 residues. CDR1 and CDR2 from the germline V gene are SGHNT and YYREEE (reference sequence). Here the CDR3 reads CASSDRGTQDYGYTF. CDR3 coding DNA: TGTGCCAGCAGCGACCGGGGGACTCAAGACTATGGCTACACCTTC.

The chain employs TRBV15 and TRBJ1-4; 9 nucleotides line up with TRBD1. CDR1 is LNHNV, CDR2 YYDKDF, per germline (reference sequence). This CDR3 is built from 20 residues. Trimming at V came to 3 bases and at J to 4 bases, leaving 18 bases not matched to a gene. The CDR3: CATSRGRQGVTMRGNEKLFF. Here the CDR3 DNA reads TGTGCCACCAGCAGGGGTAGACAGGGGGTAACGATGAGGGGTAATGAAAAACTGTTTTTT.

V gene TRBV7-6 combines with J gene TRBJ2-7, with a weak D call TRBD1 (5 bases). Looked up from germline, CDR1 is SGHVS and CDR2 is FNYEAQ. Trimming removed 1 base from V and 2 bases from J, with 9 bases in between. CDR3 length: 14 residues. CDR3 region: CASSLGQRAYEQYF. The CDR3 region has the DNA TGTGCCAGCAGCTTAGGACAGAGAGCCTACGAGCAGTACTTC. Full variable domain (missing parts from reference TRBV7-6 and TRBJ2-7): GAGVSQSPRYKVTKRGQDVALRCDPISGHVSLYWYRQALGQGPEFLTYFNYEAQQDKSGLPNDRFSAERPEGSISTLTIQRTEQRDSAMYRCASSLGQRAYEQYFGPGTRLTVT.

The genes are TRBV12-3 or TRBV12-4 and TRBJ1-1; 10 nucleotides agree with TRBD1. V was pared by 6 bases and J by 4 bases, with 2 bases of the junction left unmatched. There are 13 residues in the CDR3. DNA for the CDR3: TGTGCCAGCAGCCGGACAGGGGGCACTGAAGCTTTCTTT. Protein sequence: CASSRTGGTEAFF.

This clone was seen once. The sample holds other DNA sequences that translate to the same CDR3. V usage is TRBV3-1 (or the pseudogene TRBV3-2) and J usage is TRBJ2-7, with no clear D. Trimming took 1 base from V and 4 from J, leaving 8 bases between them. Looked up from germline, CDR1 is LGHDT and CDR2 is YNNKEL (reference sequence). The CDR3 contains 13 residues. CDR3 amino acids: CASSQGHGYEQYV. In DNA form, the CDR3 reads TGTGCCAGCAGCCAAGGGCATGGTTACGAGCAGTACGTC.

The chain is built from TRBV24-1 and TRBJ2-3, with 8 bases matching TRBD2. Germline CDR1 is KGHDR and CDR2 is SFDVKD. There are 14 residues in the CDR3. With V trimmed by 6 bases and J by 3 bases, 4 bases remained unmatched. Here the CDR3 reads CATSWTGGTDTQYF. CDR3 DNA: TGTGCCACCAGTTGGACGGGGGGGACAGATACGCAGTATTTT.

This rearrangement joins TRBV11-2 to TRBJ2-7; D gene unclear. Trimming took off 2 bases at V and 2 bases at J, with 10 bases between the two ends. Germline-derived CDR1 and CDR2 are SGHAT and FQNNGV. The CDR3 is made up of 14 amino acids. The CDR3 DNA follows: TGTGCCAGCAGCTTATTCGACATCCCCTACGAGCAGTACGTC. Encoded protein: CASSLFDIPYEQYV.

The DNA of the CDR3 is TGTGCCAGCAGCCTTGGGGGCAGAATGAACACTGAAGCTTTCTTT. Translated, it gives CASSLGGRMNTEAFF. V is TRBV3-1 (or the pseudogene TRBV3-2) and J is TRBJ1-1; D might be TRBD1 (6 bases). The V gene lost 4 bases and the J gene lost 0 bases, with 12 bases spanning the gap. Germline lookup yields CDR1 LGHDT and CDR2 YNNKEL (reference sequence). The CDR3 covers 15 residues.

This rearrangement joins TRBV28 to TRBJ2-7; 9 bases match TRBD1. V was clipped by 11 bases and J by 5 bases; unmatched bases: 13. Germline lookup yields CDR1 MDHEN and CDR2 SYDVKM. This CDR3 has 14 residues. CDR3 nucleotides: TGTGCCGCAGACCAAGGACAGGGGTTCCACGAGCAGTACTTC. Protein sequence: CAADQGQGFHEQYF.

The chain carries TRBV4-1 and TRBJ2-2; TRBD1 agrees at 8 bases. V shed 3 bases, J shed 5 bases, and the junction held 8 bases outside the gene matches. Germline assignment: CDR1 MGHRA and CDR2 YSYEKL. There are 16 residues in the CDR3. The CDR3 sequence is CASSQARTGRTGELFF. DNA for the CDR3: TGCGCCAGCAGCCAGGCCAGGACAGGGAGGACCGGGGAGCTGTTTTTT.

This chain uses TRBV14 with TRBJ1-2; TRBD1 aligns across 10 bases. This CDR3 is 14 amino acids long. The germline CDR1 and CDR2 sequences are SGHDN and FVKESK. Trimming removed 4 bases from V and 8 bases from J; junction bases left unmatched: 7. This CDR3 is CASSRWTGGAGYTF. The CDR3 nucleotides read TGTGCCAGCAGCCGATGGACAGGGGGAGCGGGCTACACCTTC.